A single sample gave rise to the 19 T cell receptor beta chains below, sequenced in a study of cytomegalovirus exposure and HLA in healthy donors. Primers included in the PCR were 60 Vbeta and 13 Jbeta primers. Produced via immunoSEQ multiplex PCR; TCRdb's table is partial and in-frame only. The profile covers around 160,000 clones, with over 65% appearing a single time and less than 3% taken by the ten largest. The specimen was PBMCs. All receptors derive from a woman between 35 and 50 years old in good health and CMV-seropositive.

The genes are TRBV4-2 and TRBJ2-3; 10 nucleotides align to TRBD1. Germline CDR1 is LGHNA and CDR2 is YNFKEQ. The CDR3 length is 15 residues. V shed 4 bases, J shed 3 bases, and the junction held 4 bases outside the gene matches. In DNA, the CDR3 is TGTGCCAGCAGCCGAGGGACAGGGGAGACAGATACGCAGTATTTT. Its protein is CASSRGTGETDTQYF.

V usage is TRBV19 and J usage is TRBJ1-4, with 8 bases lining up with TRBD1. The V gene's germline CDR1 is LNHDA and CDR2 SQIVND (reference sequence). CDR3 length equals 18 residues. V shed 5 bases and J 7 bases; nucleotides not matched to a gene: 18. This CDR3 reads CASSGPRGRASPGEKLFF. In DNA, the CDR3 is TGTGCCAGTAGTGGGCCCAGGGGGCGAGCGTCGCCCGGTGAAAAACTGTTTTTT.

With regard to this clone: The junction departs from the called germline gene at one end, perhaps through a read error. V usage is TRBV13 and J usage is TRBJ1-5, with D maybe TRBD1 (6 bases). The CDR3 covers 15 residues. Germline-derived CDR1 and CDR2 are PRHDT and FYEKMQ (reference sequence). The CDR3 loop is CASSSGRGSNQPQNF. DNA for the CDR3: TGTGCCAGCAGCTCTGGGAGGGGGAGCAATCAGCCCCAGAATTTT.

The chain employs TRBV27 and TRBJ2-2, with TRBD1 matching over 9 bases. V lost 6 bases, J lost 7 bases, and 12 bases stayed unmatched. Germline V gene lookup returns CDR1 MNHEY and CDR2 SMNVEV (reference sequence). This CDR3 is 16 amino acids long. CDR3 DNA sequence: TGTGCCAGCAGACCCGGGACAGGGAGTCCAGGCGGGGAGCTGTTTTTT. This sequence encodes CASRPGTGSPGGELFF.

The genes are TRBV6-6 and TRBJ2-7, with 9 positions matching TRBD1. Trimming removed 6 bases from V and 2 bases from J; junction bases left unmatched: 8. The germline gives CDR1 MNHNY, CDR2 SVGAGI (reference sequence). This CDR3 has 15 residues. CDR3: CASSPDRGLTYEQYF. In DNA form, the CDR3 reads TGTGCCAGCAGCCCGGACAGGGGCCTCACCTACGAGCAGTACTTC.

The chain links TRBV7-2 to TRBJ2-3; TRBD2 agrees at 8 bases. After removal of 1 base from V and 1 base from J, the junction contained 7 bases not matched to a gene. The CDR3 loop spans 17 amino acids. Germline loops: CDR1 SGHTA, CDR2 FQGNSA. The CDR3 DNA follows: TGTGCCAGCAGCTTAGACCCTAGCGGGCTACGCACAGATACGCAGTATTTT. Translation: CASSLDPSGLRTDTQYF.

The gene calls are TRBV28 and TRBJ1-5; TRBD1 agrees at 9 bases. CDR3 length: 13 residues. CDR1 and CDR2 from the germline V gene are MDHEN and SYDVKM. The J segment lost 5 bases and the V segment lost 8 bases, leaving 4 bases of the junction unmatched. The DNA for the CDR3 is TGTGCCAGCCTAAGACAGGGGGATCAGCCCCAGCATTTT. Amino acids: CASLRQGDQPQHF.

This clone showed up just a few times. The chain employs TRBV29-1 and TRBJ2-3; 7 bases are a match to TRBD1. Germline V gene sequence: CDR1 SQVTM, CDR2 ANQGSEA. The V segment lost 7 bases and the J segment 2 bases; nucleotides outside the gene matches: 6. This CDR3 is built from 13 residues. DNA for the CDR3: TGCAGCGGAGGGACAGTTTTCACAGATACGCAGTATTTT. Its protein product is CSGGTVFTDTQYF.

The rearrangement joins TRBV27 to TRBJ1-1; no reliable D call. V was shortened by 4 bases and J by 5 bases, with 17 bases between the two germline ends. CDR1 MNHEY and CDR2 SMNVEV come from the germline V gene (reference sequence). This CDR3 is 15 amino acids long. The CDR3 region is CASSYSLEGGTEAFF. CDR3 sequence (DNA): TGTGCCAGCAGTTACTCCCTAGAAGGAGGGACTGAAGCTTTCTTT.

The chain recombines TRBV9 with TRBJ2-2, with D hard to call. The V gene's germline CDR1 is SGDLS and CDR2 YYNGEE. V dropped 4 bases and J dropped 5 bases, with 6 bases sitting between them. This CDR3 has 12 residues. DNA for the CDR3: TGTGCCAGCAGCTCCTTTACCGGGGAGCTGTTTTTT. Translated, it gives CASSSFTGELFF.

This clone was counted between two and nine times. The rearrangement joins TRBV6-5 to TRBJ2-1; tentative D call: TRBD2 (6 bases). Trimming removed 4 bases from V and 14 bases from J, with 12 bases in between. The CDR3 loop spans 11 amino acids. CDR1 and CDR2 from the germline V gene are MNHEY and SVGAGI. The chain's CDR3 is CASSSRLVEFF. For the CDR3, the DNA is TGTGCCAGCAGTTCGCGACTAGTCGAGTTCTTC.

The chain is built from TRBV5-1 and TRBJ2-7; 9 bases fit TRBD2. The CDR3 covers 13 residues. CDR1 is SGHRS, CDR2 YFSETQ, per germline. J lost 10 bases, V lost 2 bases, and 7 bases had no gene match. The CDR3 DNA follows: TGCGCCAGCAGCTTTGAGGCGGGAGGGCCTCAGTACTTC. Encoded protein: CASSFEAGGPQYF.

The sample holds a few counts of this clone. J is TRBJ1-2 and V is TRBV7-2; TRBD1 might be the D (5 bases). Germline V gives CDR1 SGHTA, CDR2 FQGNSA. The CDR3 covers 13 residues. Trimming stripped 1 base from V and 3 bases from J, with 6 bases between. The CDR3 spells CASSLEQDYGYTF. Here the CDR3 DNA reads TGTGCCAGCAGCTTAGAACAGGACTATGGCTACACCTTC.

This clone was seen once. The chain links TRBV10-3 to TRBJ2-1, with 9 bases identical to TRBD2. CDR3 length equals 14 residues. The V segment lost 8 bases and the J segment 3 bases; nucleotides outside the gene matches: 5. Germline values: CDR1 ENHRY, CDR2 SYGVKD. The CDR3 spells CAISPSGDYNEQFF. For the CDR3, the DNA is TGTGCCATCTCCCCTAGCGGGGACTACAATGAGCAGTTCTTC.

As to this clone: A junction end diverges from the germline sequence, so it may reflect a read error. The V call is TRBV5-1, the J call TRBJ1-2, with no clear D. The CDR3 loop spans 11 amino acids. Germline-derived CDR1 and CDR2 are SGHRS and YFSETQ. The CDR3: CASSLGGPYPF. In nucleotides, the CDR3 is TGCGCCAGCAGCTTGGGCGGGCCCTACCCCTTC.

A note on this clone: An end of the junction does not agree with germline; a read error may underlie this. V gene TRBV7-9 combines with J gene TRBJ2-5; 7 bases agree with TRBD1. Gene TRBJ2-7 matches the end of the DNA better, so the J call may be wrong. The CDR3 has 18 amino acids. Germline V gene lookup returns CDR1 SEHNR and CDR2 FQNEAQ (reference sequence). For the CDR3, the DNA is TGTTCCAGCAGCTTACTAGTGGTCATAGGACAGGACTCCTACGAGCAGTACTTC. Protein: CSSSLLVVIGQDSYEQYF.

CDR3 DNA: TGCGCCAGCAGCCAAGTAGTCGGGGGAGCGTTGGTCGGGGAGCTGTTTTTT. Translated, it gives CASSQVVGGALVGELFF. The chain has TRBV4-1 and TRBJ2-2; weak D call: TRBD2 (6 bases). The CDR3 is 17 residues long. Germline values: CDR1 MGHRA, CDR2 YSYEKL. The V and J ends lost 1 base and 7 bases respectively, with 19 bases between them.

The V and J genes are TRBV9 and TRBJ2-7; a possible D gene is TRBD1 (5 bases). Germline values: CDR1 SGDLS, CDR2 YYNGEE. V lost 0 bases and J 5 bases, leaving 12 bases between the germline ends. The CDR3 runs to 14 residues. CDR3 bases: TGTGCCAGCAGCGTAGGGGGCGACCCAAACGAGCAGTACTTC. It translates to CASSVGGDPNEQYF.

This clone was seen more than once but under ten times. J is TRBJ2-7 and V is TRBV6-5, with D possibly TRBD2 on 6 matching bases. The CDR3 contains 14 residues. CDR1 and CDR2 from the germline V gene are MNHEY and SVGAGI. Trimming stripped 0 bases from V and 3 bases from J, with 9 bases between. The CDR3 reads CASSYSGGVYEQYF. CDR3 DNA: TGTGCCAGCAGTTACTCCGGGGGAGTCTACGAGCAGTACTTC.